The 27 T cell receptor beta chains below come from one sample, sequenced in a study of blood T cell repertoires in COVID-19. Assay: immunoSEQ multiplex PCR; the TCRdb copy retains only in-frame clones and omits some. The table includes 220,000 or so clones, 85% detected once. Sequenced: peripheral blood. The receptors originated from a man aged 45 to 65 who had recovered from COVID-19.

The CDR3 reads CASSQTSGRTYNEQFF. The CDR3 DNA follows: TGTGCCAGCAGCCAAACGAGCGGGAGGACCTACAATGAGCAGTTCTTC. The genes are TRBV3-1 (or the pseudogene TRBV3-2) and TRBJ2-1; 9 bases align to TRBD2. Germline CDR1 LGHDT, CDR2 YNNKEL (reference sequence). This CDR3 is 16 amino acids long. With 2 bases clipped from V and 2 bases from J, the junction kept 4 bases outside the gene matches.

The chain combines TRBV12-3 or TRBV12-4 with TRBJ2-2; no clear D. The CDR3 sequence is 12 residues long. V was shortened by 8 bases and J by 6 bases, with 10 bases between the two germline ends. As DNA, the CDR3 is TGTGCCAGCGGTTATCTAGCCGGGGAGCTGTTTTTT. Protein product: CASGYLAGELFF.

The genes are TRBV5-1 and TRBJ2-7; 9 positions match TRBD1. Losses at the gene ends were 4 bases for V and 3 bases for J; bases not matched to a gene: 8. The germline V gene has CDR1 SGHRS and CDR2 YFSETQ. The CDR3 consists of 15 residues. The CDR3 nucleotides read TGCGCCAGCAGCGCGGGACAGGGCCTCTACTACGAGCAGTACTTC. This encodes CASSAGQGLYYEQYF.

The chain joins TRBV6-6 to TRBJ1-6; 8 bases are a match to TRBD1. Per germline, CDR1 MNHNY and CDR2 SVGAGI (reference sequence). V was clipped by 6 bases and J by 7 bases; unmatched bases: 8. This CDR3 is 15 amino acids long. CDR3 nucleotides: TGTGCCAGCAGACCAGGGGGCGCGGGGAATTCACCCCTCCACTTT. Translation: CASRPGGAGNSPLHF.

The J gene is TRBJ2-1, the V gene TRBV27, with TRBD2 matching 12 bases. This CDR3 contains 20 residues. The germline V gene encodes CDR1 MNHEY and CDR2 SMNVEV (reference sequence). The J segment lost 3 bases and the V segment lost 7 bases, leaving 19 bases of the junction unmatched. For the CDR3, the DNA is TGTGCCAGCACATCAGGGTTTGCGGCTAGCGGGAGGGGCAGCTACAATGAGCAGTTCTTC. This gives the protein CASTSGFAASGRGSYNEQFF.

A word on this clone: At one boundary the junction diverges from the germline segment, which might be a read error. CDR3 nucleotides: TGCAGTGCTAGGGTCGGGACAGGGGAACACTTC. This codes for CSARVGTGEHF. The chain joins TRBV20-1 to TRBJ2-7; the match to TRBD1 covers 10 bases. The CDR3 totals 11 residues. CDR1 DFQATT and CDR2 SNEGSKA come from the germline V gene (reference sequence).

J is TRBJ2-7 and V is TRBV6-5; D is undetermined. This CDR3 is built from 14 residues. Germline V gene sequence: CDR1 MNHEY, CDR2 SVGAGI. Deletions cut 8 bases from V and 3 bases from J, with 17 bases between. Here the CDR3 DNA reads TGTGCCAGCGGCCCTAGGTTCCCACACTACGAGCAGTACTTC. Translating gives CASGPRFPHYEQYF.

V gene TRBV10-1 combines with J gene TRBJ2-1; 7 bases are shared with TRBD1. With V trimmed by 7 bases and J by 7 bases, 7 bases remained unmatched. The germline V gene has CDR1 WNHNN and CDR2 SYGVQD (reference sequence). CDR3 length: 13 amino acids. The CDR3 here is CASNGQAVNEQFF. The CDR3 nucleotides are TGCGCCAGCAACGGACAGGCCGTGAATGAGCAGTTCTTC.

J is TRBJ2-1 and V is TRBV5-1; 7 bases are a match to TRBD2. With V trimmed by 0 bases and J by 0 bases, 3 bases remained unmatched. The CDR3 contains 16 residues. Germline CDR1 is SGHRS and CDR2 is YFSETQ. CDR3: CASSLGGTTSYNEQFF. In nucleotides, the CDR3 is TGCGCCAGCAGCTTGGGAGGGACTACCTCCTACAATGAGCAGTTCTTC.

The chain combines TRBV6-5 with TRBJ2-5, with TRBD2 matching over 7 bases. CDR1 is MNHEY, CDR2 SVGAGI, per germline. Trimming at V came to 6 bases and at J to 0 bases, leaving 4 bases not matched to a gene. The CDR3 has 14 amino acids. The CDR3 loop reads CASRKGGYQETQYF. CDR3 DNA sequence: TGTGCCAGCAGGAAGGGAGGGTACCAAGAGACCCAGTACTTC.

The chain uses TRBV19 and TRBJ1-2; D not resolved. The germline V gene encodes CDR1 LNHDA and CDR2 SQIVND (reference sequence). CDR3 length equals 14 residues. The V gene lost 3 bases and the J gene lost 4 bases, with 12 bases spanning the gap. CDR3 DNA: TGTGCCAGTAGTATCCGGCGGGCGGGCTATGGCTACACCTTC. Amino acids: CASSIRRAGYGYTF.

V and J are TRBV28 and TRBJ2-7, with a tentative D call TRBD2 (6 bases). The germline V gene has CDR1 MDHEN and CDR2 SYDVKM. Trimming stripped 6 bases from V and 2 bases from J, with 17 bases between. CDR3 length: 15 residues. CDR3 sequence reads: CASSPSGRWTYEQYF. The CDR3 DNA follows: TGTGCCAGCAGCCCATCGGGGAGGTGGACCTACGAGCAGTACTTC.

This chain joins TRBV5-1 and TRBJ2-7; 9 bases fit TRBD1. V lost 2 bases, J lost 4 bases, and 7 bases stayed unmatched. The germline V gene has CDR1 SGHRS and CDR2 YFSETQ. The CDR3 consists of 15 residues. The CDR3 DNA reads as TGCGCCAGCAGCTTTACAGGGGGCGCGGGATACGAGCAGTACTTC. Residues: CASSFTGGAGYEQYF.

J is TRBJ2-5 and V is TRBV4-1, with 7 bases aligning to TRBD1. CDR1 and CDR2 (germline): MGHRA, YSYEKL. This CDR3 region has 16 residues. The J segment lost 1 base and the V segment lost 1 base, leaving 6 bases of the junction unmatched. CDR3 in amino acids: CASSQGGTASQETQYF. CDR3 bases: TGCGCCAGCAGCCAAGGGGGGACAGCCTCCCAAGAGACCCAGTACTTC.

The rearrangement links TRBV18 to TRBJ1-6, with a possible D match to TRBD1 (5 bases). Trimming shortened V by 3 bases and J by 7 bases, and 13 bases separated the two germline ends. The CDR3 totals 15 residues. The germline V gene encodes CDR1 KGHSH and CDR2 LQKENI. CDR3 sequence: CASSPRTLENSPLHF. The CDR3 DNA sequence: TGTGCCAGCTCACCGAGGACACTGGAGAATTCACCCCTCCACTTT.

This clone was seen once. The V call is TRBV4-1, the J call TRBJ2-3, with 13 bases identical to TRBD2. The V segment lost 0 bases and the J segment 3 bases; nucleotides outside the gene matches: 9. Germline CDR1 MGHRA, CDR2 YSYEKL. This CDR3 has 19 amino acids. The CDR3 DNA follows: TGCGCCAGCAGCCAAGATCCAGGACTAGCGGGAGATGGAACAGATACGCAGTATTTT. This sequence encodes CASSQDPGLAGDGTDTQYF.

The J gene is TRBJ1-2, the V gene TRBV7-9; D might be TRBD1 (6 bases). Trimming cost V 4 bases and J 7 bases, with 19 bases left between them. The CDR3 totals 15 residues. Germline CDR1 and CDR2: SEHNR and FQNEAQ (reference sequence). The CDR3 loop reads CASSWDHRDRGGYTF. The CDR3 DNA is TGTGCCAGCAGCTGGGACCACAGGGATCGAGGTGGCTACACCTTC.

The rearrangement uses TRBV18 and TRBJ2-1; D remains ambiguous. Trimming removed 1 base at V and 0 bases at J, with 7 bases between. The germline V gene encodes CDR1 KGHSH and CDR2 LQKENI. The CDR3 contains 15 residues. The CDR3 DNA reads TGTGCCAGCTCACCACTCCCTCCCTCCTACAATGAGCAGTTCTTC. Amino acid sequence: CASSPLPPSYNEQFF.

This clone was seen many times. The rearrangement joins TRBV19 to TRBJ2-7; 11 bases agree with TRBD1. Germline V gives CDR1 LNHDA, CDR2 SQIVND (reference sequence). Unmatched junction bases numbered 5, after V lost 4 bases and J lost 3 bases. The CDR3 runs 15 residues. The CDR3 loop reads CASSKDRGRLYEQYF. The CDR3 DNA reads TGTGCCAGTAGTAAGGACAGGGGGCGACTCTACGAGCAGTACTTC. The whole variable domain, remainder taken from reference TRBV19 and TRBJ2-7, is DGGITQSPKYLFRKEGQNVTLSCEQNLNHDAMYWYRQDPGQGLRLIYYSQIVNDFQKGDIAEGYSVSREKKESFPLTVTSAQKNPTAFYLCASSKDRGRLYEQYFGPGTRLTVT.

The V and J genes are TRBV27 and TRBJ2-3, with D hard to call. The CDR3 contains 12 residues. Trimming left V 6 bases short and J 6 bases short, with 10 bases between. The germline V gene has CDR1 MNHEY and CDR2 SMNVEV (reference sequence). The CDR3 reads CASSSEWDTQYF. The DNA of the CDR3 is TGTGCCAGCAGCTCGGAGTGGGATACGCAGTATTTT.

This clone was detected once. The chain combines TRBV29-1 with TRBJ1-2, with 9 positions matching TRBD1. Germline CDR1 SQVTM, CDR2 ANQGSEA. The CDR3 runs 14 residues. The junction had 10 bases not matched to a gene; V was cut back by 7 bases and J by 4 bases. This CDR3 reads CSGGTGRGAYGYTF. For the CDR3, the DNA is TGCAGCGGGGGGACAGGGAGAGGGGCCTATGGCTACACCTTC.

The chain links TRBV27 to TRBJ2-1, with 10 bases that match TRBD2. Germline CDR1 MNHEY, CDR2 SMNVEV (reference sequence). The length of the CDR3 is 14 residues. V dropped 2 bases and J dropped 12; count of bases not matched to a gene: 7. The CDR3 DNA is TGTGCCAGCAGTTTAGCGGCTAGCGGGAGCGCGCAGTTCTTC. Amino acid sequence: CASSLAASGSAQFF.

This clone was counted a few times. V and J are TRBV30 and TRBJ2-1; 7 positions match TRBD2. CDR3 length equals 11 residues. The germline CDR1 and CDR2 sequences are GTSNPN and SVGIG (reference sequence). Trimming removed 3 bases from V and 14 bases from J; junction bases left unmatched: 7. The CDR3 DNA reads as TGTGCCTGGAGCCACCGCGGACTAGAGTTCTTC. It is translated as CAWSHRGLEFF.

The chain carries TRBV19 and TRBJ2-1, with TRBD2 as a possible D gene (6 bases). There are 16 residues in the CDR3. Per the germline V gene, CDR1 is LNHDA and CDR2 is SQIVND (reference sequence). Trimming stripped 4 bases from V and 0 bases from J, with 13 bases between. CDR3 in DNA: TGTGCCAGTAGTACCCTGACTAGTGGCTCCTACAATGAGCAGTTCTTC. This gives the protein CASSTLTSGSYNEQFF.

The V call is TRBV5-6, the J call TRBJ2-2; a possible D gene is TRBD2 (7 bases). Germline CDR1 reads SGHDT; CDR2 reads YYEEEE. Between the trimmed V and J ends, which lost 5 bases and 3 bases, there was a span of 17 bases. This CDR3 is built from 16 residues. CDR3 sequence (DNA): TGTGCCAGCAGTTGGGGGGGCGGCGGTTACACCGGGGAGCTGTTTTTT. This codes for CASSWGGGGYTGELFF.

V is TRBV10-3 and J is TRBJ1-2, with TRBD1 identical over 8 bases. Germline CDR1 reads ENHRY; CDR2 reads SYGVKD. The trim removed 4 bases at V and 1 base at J, leaving 11 bases unmatched. The CDR3 is 17 residues long. The CDR3 loop reads CAISALGQANFNYGYTF. The CDR3, as DNA: TGTGCCATCAGTGCCCTGGGACAGGCCAACTTTAACTATGGCTACACCTTC.

J is TRBJ2-5 and V is TRBV5-1; D is perhaps TRBD1 (5 bases). Per the germline V gene, CDR1 is SGHRS and CDR2 is YFSETQ. The CDR3 runs 13 residues. Trimming left V 5 bases short and J 5 bases short, with 13 bases between. The CDR3 reads CASRAPGWETQYF. CDR3 coding DNA: TGCGCCAGCAGGGCGCCAGGGTGGGAGACCCAGTACTTC.